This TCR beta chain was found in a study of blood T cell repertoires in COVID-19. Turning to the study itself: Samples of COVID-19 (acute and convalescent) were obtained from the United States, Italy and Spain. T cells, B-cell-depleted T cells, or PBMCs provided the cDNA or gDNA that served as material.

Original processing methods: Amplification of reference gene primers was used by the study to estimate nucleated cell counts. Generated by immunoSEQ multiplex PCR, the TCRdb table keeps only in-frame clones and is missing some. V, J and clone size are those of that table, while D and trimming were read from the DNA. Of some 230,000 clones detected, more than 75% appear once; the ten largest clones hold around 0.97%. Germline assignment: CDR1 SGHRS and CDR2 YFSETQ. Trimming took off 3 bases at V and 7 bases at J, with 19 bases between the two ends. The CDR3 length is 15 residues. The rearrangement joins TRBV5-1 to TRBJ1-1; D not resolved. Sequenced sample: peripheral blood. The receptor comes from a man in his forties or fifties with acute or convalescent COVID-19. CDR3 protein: CASSYSRPGRDEAFF. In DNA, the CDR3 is TGCGCCAGCAGCTACAGCCGCCCCGGGCGGGATGAAGCTTTCTTT.